This T cell receptor (beta chain) was observed in a study of vaccination and CD4 T cells after COVID-19. The wider study: Researchers treated control cultures with a CEFX pool, an HIV-1 Nef pool, or no peptide.

Documented treatment: approximately nine-day PBMC culture with coronavirus spike peptide pools or control peptides (ViraFEST assay). The ends were cut back, 0 bases at V and 5 bases at J, with 16 bases in the middle. Germline V gene sequence: CDR1 MNHEY, CDR2 SMNVEV (reference sequence). This CDR3 has 16 amino acids. In its sample, this clonotype was seen once. Antigen: not known. The Oncomine TCR Beta short-read assay sequenced DNA from cultured CD4+ T cells. TCRdb re-derived calls from the PCR reads in MiXCR, one entry per CDR3 protein. The sample carries around 20,000 distinct CDR3 sequences, roughly 50% recorded once.

This TCR came from a human donor who had recovered from COVID-19. The V call is TRBV27, the J call TRBJ2-5; possible D gene TRBD2, 8 bases. Sequenced sample: CD4+ T cells from blood, cultured in vitro. CDR3 residues: CASSLSRQGGGETQYF. The CDR3 nucleotides read TGTGCCAGCAGTTTATCGAGACAGGGCGGGGGGGAGACCCAGTACTTC.